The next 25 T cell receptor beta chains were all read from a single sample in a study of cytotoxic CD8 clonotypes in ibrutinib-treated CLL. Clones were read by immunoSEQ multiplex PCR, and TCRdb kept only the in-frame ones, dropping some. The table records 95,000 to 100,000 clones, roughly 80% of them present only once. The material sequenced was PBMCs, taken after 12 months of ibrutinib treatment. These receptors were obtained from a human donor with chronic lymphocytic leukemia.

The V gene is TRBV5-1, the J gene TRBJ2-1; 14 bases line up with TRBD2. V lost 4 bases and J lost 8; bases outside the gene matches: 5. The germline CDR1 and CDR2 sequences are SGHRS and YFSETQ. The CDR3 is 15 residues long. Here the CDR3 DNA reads TGCGCCAGCAGCCCCGGGACTAGCGGGGGCGATGAGCAGTTCTTC. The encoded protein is CASSPGTSGGDEQFF.

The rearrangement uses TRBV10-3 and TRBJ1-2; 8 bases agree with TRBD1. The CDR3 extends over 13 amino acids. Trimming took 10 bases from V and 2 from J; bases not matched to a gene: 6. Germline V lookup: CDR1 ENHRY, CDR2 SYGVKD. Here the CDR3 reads CATSTGENYGYTF. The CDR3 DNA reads TGTGCCACTTCGACAGGGGAGAACTATGGCTACACCTTC.

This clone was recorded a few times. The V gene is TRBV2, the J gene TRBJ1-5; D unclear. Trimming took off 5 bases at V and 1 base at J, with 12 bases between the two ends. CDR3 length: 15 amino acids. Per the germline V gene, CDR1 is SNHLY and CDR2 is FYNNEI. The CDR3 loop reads CASSIEGTSNQPQHF. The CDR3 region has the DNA TGTGCCAGCAGTATTGAAGGTACCAGCAATCAGCCCCAGCATTTT.

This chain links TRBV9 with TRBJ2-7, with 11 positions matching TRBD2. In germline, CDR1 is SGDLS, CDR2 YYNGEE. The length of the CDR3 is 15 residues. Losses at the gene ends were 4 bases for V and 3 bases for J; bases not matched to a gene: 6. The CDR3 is CASSPETSGVYEQYF. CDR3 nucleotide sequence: TGTGCCAGCAGCCCAGAGACTAGCGGGGTCTACGAGCAGTACTTC.

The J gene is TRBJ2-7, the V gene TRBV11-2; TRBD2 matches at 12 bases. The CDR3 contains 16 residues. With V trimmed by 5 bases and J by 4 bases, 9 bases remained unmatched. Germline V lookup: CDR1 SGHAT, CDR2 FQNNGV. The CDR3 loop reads CASSPLTSGGWYEQYF. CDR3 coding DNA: TGTGCCAGCAGCCCCCTCACTAGCGGGGGGTGGTACGAGCAGTACTTC.

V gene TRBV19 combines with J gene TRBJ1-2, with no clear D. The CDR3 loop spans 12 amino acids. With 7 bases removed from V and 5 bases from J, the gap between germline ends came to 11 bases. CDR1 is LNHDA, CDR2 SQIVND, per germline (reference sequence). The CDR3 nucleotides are TGTGCCAGTACCAGCCTCGGGTATGGCTACACCTTC. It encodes CASTSLGYGYTF.

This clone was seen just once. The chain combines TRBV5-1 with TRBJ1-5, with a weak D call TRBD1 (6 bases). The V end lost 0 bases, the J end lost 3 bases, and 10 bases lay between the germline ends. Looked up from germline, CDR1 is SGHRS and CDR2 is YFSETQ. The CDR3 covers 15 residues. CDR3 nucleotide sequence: TGCGCCAGCAGCTTGGAGGGACAAAACAATCAGCCCCAGCATTTT. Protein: CASSLEGQNNQPQHF.

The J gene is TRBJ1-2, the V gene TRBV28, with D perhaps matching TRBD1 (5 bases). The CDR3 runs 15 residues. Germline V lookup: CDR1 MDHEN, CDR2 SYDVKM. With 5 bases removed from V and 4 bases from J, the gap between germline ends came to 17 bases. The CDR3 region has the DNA TGTGCCAGCAGTCCAAACCCGCCAGGGACCTATGGCTACACCTTC. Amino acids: CASSPNPPGTYGYTF.

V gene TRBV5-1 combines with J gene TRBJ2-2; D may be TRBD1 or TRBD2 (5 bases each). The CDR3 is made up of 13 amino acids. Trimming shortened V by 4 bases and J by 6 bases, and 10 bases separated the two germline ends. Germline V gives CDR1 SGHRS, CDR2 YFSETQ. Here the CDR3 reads CASSIGTAGELFF. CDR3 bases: TGCGCCAGCAGCATCGGGACGGCCGGGGAGCTGTTTTTT.

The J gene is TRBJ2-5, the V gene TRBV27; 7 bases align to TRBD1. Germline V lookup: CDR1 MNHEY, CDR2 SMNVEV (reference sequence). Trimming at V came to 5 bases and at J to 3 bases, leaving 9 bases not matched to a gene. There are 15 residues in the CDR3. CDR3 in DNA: TGTGCCAGCAGTAGGGGGCCGGGGACCAAAGAGACCCAGTACTTC. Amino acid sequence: CASSRGPGTKETQYF.

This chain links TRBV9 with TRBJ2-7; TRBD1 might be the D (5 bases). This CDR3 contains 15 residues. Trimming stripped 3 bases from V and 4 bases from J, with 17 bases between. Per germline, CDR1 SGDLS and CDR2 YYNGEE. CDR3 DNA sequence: TGTGCCAGCAGCGGAAGACAGTTTATACATTACGAGCAGTACTTC. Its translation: CASSGRQFIHYEQYF.

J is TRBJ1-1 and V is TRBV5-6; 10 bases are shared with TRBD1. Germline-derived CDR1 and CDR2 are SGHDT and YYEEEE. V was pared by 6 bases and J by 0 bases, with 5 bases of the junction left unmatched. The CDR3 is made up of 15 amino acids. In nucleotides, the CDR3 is TGTGCCAGCACGGGGACAGGGGACATGAACACTGAAGCTTTCTTT. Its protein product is CASTGTGDMNTEAFF.

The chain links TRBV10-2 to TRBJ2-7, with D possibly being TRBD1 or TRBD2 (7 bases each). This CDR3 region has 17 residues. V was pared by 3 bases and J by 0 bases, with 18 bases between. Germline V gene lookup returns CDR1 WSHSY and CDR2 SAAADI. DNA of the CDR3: TGCGCCAGCAGTGACAGCCCCGCAGGGGGGGGCTCCTACGAGCAGTACTTC. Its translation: CASSDSPAGGGSYEQYF.

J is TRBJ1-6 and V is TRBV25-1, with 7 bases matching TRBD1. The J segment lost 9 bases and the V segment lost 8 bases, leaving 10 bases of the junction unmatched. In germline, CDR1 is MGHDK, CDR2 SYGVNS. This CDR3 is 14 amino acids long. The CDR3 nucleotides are TGTGCCAGCCGGTTGAAGGGGGCAAGTTCACCCCTCCACTTT. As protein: CASRLKGASSPLHF. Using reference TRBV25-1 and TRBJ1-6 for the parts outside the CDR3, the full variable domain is EADIYQTPRYLVIGTGKKITLECSQTMGHDKMYWYQQDPGMELHLIHYSYGVNSTEKGDLSSESTVSRIRTEHFPLTLESARPSHTSQYLCASRLKGASSPLHFGNGTRLTVT.

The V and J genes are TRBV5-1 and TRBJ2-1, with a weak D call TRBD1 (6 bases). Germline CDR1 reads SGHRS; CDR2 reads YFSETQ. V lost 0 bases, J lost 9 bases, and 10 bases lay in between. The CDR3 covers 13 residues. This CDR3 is CASSLALGGEQFF. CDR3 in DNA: TGCGCCAGCAGCTTGGCCTTAGGGGGTGAGCAGTTCTTC.

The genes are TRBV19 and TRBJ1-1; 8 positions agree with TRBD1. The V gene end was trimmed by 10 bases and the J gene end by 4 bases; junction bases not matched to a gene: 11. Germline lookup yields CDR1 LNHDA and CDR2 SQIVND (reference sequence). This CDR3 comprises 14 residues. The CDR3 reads CATETGAMGTEAFF. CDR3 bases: TGTGCCACAGAGACAGGGGCGATGGGCACTGAAGCTTTCTTT.

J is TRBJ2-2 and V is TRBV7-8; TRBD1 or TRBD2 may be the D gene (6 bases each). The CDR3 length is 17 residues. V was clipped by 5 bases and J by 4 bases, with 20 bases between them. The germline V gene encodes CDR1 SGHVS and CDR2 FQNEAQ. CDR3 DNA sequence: TGTGCCAGCAGCCCCGGTCTTCGGGGGCGGACCACCGGGGAGCTGTTTTTT. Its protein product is CASSPGLRGRTTGELFF. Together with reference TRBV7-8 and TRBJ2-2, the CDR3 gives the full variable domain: GAGVSQSPRYKVAKRGQDVALRCDPISGHVSLFWYQQALGQGPEFLTYFQNEAQLDKSGLPSDRFFAERPEGSVSTLKIQRTQQEDSAVYLCASSPGLRGRTTGELFFGEGSRLTVL.

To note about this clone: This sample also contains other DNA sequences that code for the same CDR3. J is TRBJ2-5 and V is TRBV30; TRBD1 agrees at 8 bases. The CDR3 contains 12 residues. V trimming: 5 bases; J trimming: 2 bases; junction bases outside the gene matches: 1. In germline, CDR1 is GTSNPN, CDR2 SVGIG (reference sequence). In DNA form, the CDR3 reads TGTGCCTGGGACAGGGGTCAAGAGACCCAGTACTTC. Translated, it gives CAWDRGQETQYF. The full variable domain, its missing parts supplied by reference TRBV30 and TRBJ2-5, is SQTIHQWPATLVQPVGSPLSLECTVEGTSNPNLYWYRQAAGRGLQLLFYSVGIGQISSEVPQNLSASRPQDRQFILSSKKLLLSDSGFYLCAWDRGQETQYFGPGTRLLVL.

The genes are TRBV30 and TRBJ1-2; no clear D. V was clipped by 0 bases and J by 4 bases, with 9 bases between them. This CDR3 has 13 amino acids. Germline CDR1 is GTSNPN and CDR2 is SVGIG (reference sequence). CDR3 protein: CAWSVSGSYGYTF. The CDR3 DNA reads TGTGCCTGGAGTGTCAGCGGGTCCTATGGCTACACCTTC.

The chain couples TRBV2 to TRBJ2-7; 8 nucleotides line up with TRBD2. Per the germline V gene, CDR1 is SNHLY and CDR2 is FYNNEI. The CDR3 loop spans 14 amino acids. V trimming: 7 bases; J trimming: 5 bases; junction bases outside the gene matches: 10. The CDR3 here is CASTYGTSGHEQYF. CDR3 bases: TGTGCCAGCACTTACGGGACTAGTGGGCACGAGCAGTACTTC.

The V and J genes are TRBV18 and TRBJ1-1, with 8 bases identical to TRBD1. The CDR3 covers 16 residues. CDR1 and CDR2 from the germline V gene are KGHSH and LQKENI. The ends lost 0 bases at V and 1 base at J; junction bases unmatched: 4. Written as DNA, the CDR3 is TGTGCCAGCTCACCACCGAGGACAGGGCCGAACACTGAAGCTTTCTTT. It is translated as CASSPPRTGPNTEAFF.

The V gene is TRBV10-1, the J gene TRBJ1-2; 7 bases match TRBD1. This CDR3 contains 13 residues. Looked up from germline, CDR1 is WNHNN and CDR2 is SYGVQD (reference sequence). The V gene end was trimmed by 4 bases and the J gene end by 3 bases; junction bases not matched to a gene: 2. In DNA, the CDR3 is TGCGCCAGCAGTGGACAGGGCGACTATGGCTACACCTTC. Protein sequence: CASSGQGDYGYTF.

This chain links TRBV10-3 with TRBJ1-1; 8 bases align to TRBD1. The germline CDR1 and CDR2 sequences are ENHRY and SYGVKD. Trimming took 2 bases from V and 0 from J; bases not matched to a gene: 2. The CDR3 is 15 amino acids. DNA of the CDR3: TGTGCCATCAGTGAGGGGACAGGCTTGAACACTGAAGCTTTCTTT. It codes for CAISEGTGLNTEAFF.

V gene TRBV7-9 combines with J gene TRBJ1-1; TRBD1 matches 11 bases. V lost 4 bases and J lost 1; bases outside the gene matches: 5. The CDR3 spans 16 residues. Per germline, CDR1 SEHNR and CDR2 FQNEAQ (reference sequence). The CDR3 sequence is CASSSGQGAGNTEAFF. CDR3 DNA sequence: TGTGCCAGCAGCTCCGGACAGGGGGCCGGGAACACTGAAGCTTTCTTT. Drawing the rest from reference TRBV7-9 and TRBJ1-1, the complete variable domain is DTGVSQNPRHKITKRGQNVTFRCDPISEHNRLYWYRQTLGQGPEFLTYFQNEAQLEKSRLLSDRFSAERPKGSFSTLEIQRTEQGDSAMYLCASSSGQGAGNTEAFFGQGTRLTVV.

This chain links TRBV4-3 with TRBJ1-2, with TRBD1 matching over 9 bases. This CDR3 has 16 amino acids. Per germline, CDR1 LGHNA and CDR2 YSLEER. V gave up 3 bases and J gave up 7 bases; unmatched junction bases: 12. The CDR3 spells CASSQDTGGAGRGYTF. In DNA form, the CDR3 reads TGCGCCAGCAGCCAGGATACAGGGGGCGCGGGTCGTGGCTACACCTTC.